The 8 T cell receptor beta chains given below trace back to one sample, sequenced in a study of regulatory T cells in long-lasting Graves disease. Time point in this sample: persistent/refractory GD, antithyroid drugs over 5 years with positive TRAb. PBMC-extracted RNA yielded the TCR library. Sequencing libraries for TCR beta were prepared with iRepertoire HTBI primers and Arm-PCR of CDR3 regions. TCRdb independently ran MiXCR on the multiplex PCR reads; one entry per CDR3 protein. The sample yields a few hundred thousand distinct CDR3 sequences, 20% to 25% seen once. This material consisted of peripheral blood mononuclear cells (PBMCs), taken when the disease was refractory, from a patient treated with antithyroid drugs. These receptors came from a female donor with Graves disease.

This clonotype occurred many times. The chain carries TRBV28 and TRBJ2-7, with 13 nucleotides matching TRBD2. CDR3 size: 15 residues. V lost 6 bases to trimming and J lost 5 bases; unmatched junction nucleotides: 7. Per the germline V gene, CDR1 is MDHEN and CDR2 is SYDVKM. The CDR3 nucleotides are TGTGCCAGCAGCTCCTGGACTAGCGGGAGCCACGAGCAGTACTTC. Translated, it gives CASSSWTSGSHEQYF.

This clonotype was found many times. The chain couples TRBV11-2 to TRBJ1-5; 7 bases line up with TRBD1. The length of the CDR3 is 16 residues. Germline assignment: CDR1 SGHAT and CDR2 FQNNGV. V lost 1 base to trimming and J lost 1 base; unmatched junction nucleotides: 4. The CDR3 DNA follows: TGTGCCAGCAGCTTAGGACAGGGAGACAGCAATCAGCCCCAGCATTTT. Translated: CASSLGQGDSNQPQHF.

This CDR3 reads CASSRSGQPSGNTIYF. The CDR3 DNA follows: TGTGCCAGCAGCAGATCGGGACAGCCCTCTGGAAACACCATATATTTT. The chain is built from TRBV7-2 and TRBJ1-3; TRBD1 matches at 7 bases. Germline V gene lookup returns CDR1 SGHTA and CDR2 FQGNSA. Germline trimming cut 5 bases from V and 0 bases from J; bases unmatched to any gene: 7. The CDR3 is 16 residues long.

This sequence joins TRBV15 and TRBJ1-1; 7 bases fit TRBD1. CDR1 LNHNV and CDR2 YYDKDF come from the germline V gene (reference sequence). With V trimmed by 0 bases and J by 5 bases, 6 bases remained unmatched. The CDR3 is 15 amino acids. CDR3 residues: CATSREGSRGTEAFF. The CDR3 nucleotides are TGTGCCACCAGCAGAGAAGGTAGCAGGGGGACTGAAGCTTTCTTT.

V and J are TRBV20-1 and TRBJ2-5; 13 bases agree with TRBD2. Looked up from germline, CDR1 is DFQATT and CDR2 is SNEGSKA (reference sequence). The V segment lost 3 bases and the J segment 7 bases; nucleotides outside the gene matches: 11. The CDR3 loop spans 16 amino acids. The chain's CDR3 is CSASNRRTSGGLTQYF. The CDR3 DNA sequence: TGCAGTGCTAGCAATAGGCGGACTAGCGGGGGCTTGACCCAGTACTTC.

This clonotype was found many times. The V gene is TRBV20-1, the J gene TRBJ2-7, with 8 bases fitting TRBD2. Per germline, CDR1 DFQATT and CDR2 SNEGSKA (reference sequence). V shed 0 bases and J 1 base; nucleotides not matched to a gene: 5. This CDR3 has 15 amino acids. The CDR3 DNA reads TGCAGTGCTAGAGAAAGCGGGGGACTTTCCTACGAGCAGTACTTC. The encoded protein is CSARESGGLSYEQYF.

This clonotype was detected only a few times. The DNA of the CDR3 is TGCGCCAGCAGTGGGGGGGAGCGGGAGACCCAGTACTTC. It yields the protein CASSGGERETQYF. The chain carries TRBV10-2 and TRBJ2-5; perhaps TRBD2 as D (6 bases). The CDR3 runs to 13 residues. CDR1 WSHSY and CDR2 SAAADI come from the germline V gene. Trimming pared 4 bases from V and 5 bases from J, leaving 11 bases between.

In its sample, this clonotype was seen a few times. This chain uses TRBV7-2 with TRBJ1-3; no clear D gene. Trimming left V 2 bases short and J 3 bases short, with 5 bases between. CDR1 SGHTA and CDR2 FQGNSA come from the germline V gene. This CDR3 contains 13 residues. CDR3 coding DNA: TGTGCCAGCAGCTTACCGTTTGGAAACACCATATATTTT. As protein: CASSLPFGNTIYF.